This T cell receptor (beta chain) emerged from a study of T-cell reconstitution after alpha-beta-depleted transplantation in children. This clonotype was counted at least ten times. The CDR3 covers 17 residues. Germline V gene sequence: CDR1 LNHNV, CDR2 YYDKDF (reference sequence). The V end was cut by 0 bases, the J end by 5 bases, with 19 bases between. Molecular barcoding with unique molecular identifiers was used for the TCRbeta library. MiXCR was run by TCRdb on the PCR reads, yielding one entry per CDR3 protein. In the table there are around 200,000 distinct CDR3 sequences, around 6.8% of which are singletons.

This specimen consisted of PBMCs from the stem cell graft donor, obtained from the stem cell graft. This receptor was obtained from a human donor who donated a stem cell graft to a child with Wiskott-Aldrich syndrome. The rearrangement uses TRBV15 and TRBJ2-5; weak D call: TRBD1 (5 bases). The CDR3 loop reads CATSRDQHSYKGETQYF. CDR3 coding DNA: TGTGCCACCAGCAGAGATCAACACAGTTACAAGGGGGAGACCCAGTACTTC.